This TCR beta chain comes out of a study of blood T cell repertoires in COVID-19. Study as a whole: From the United States, Italy and Spain came samples of acute and convalescent COVID-19. Nucleic acid was either cDNA or gDNA, and it came from T cells, B-cell-depleted T cells, or PBMCs.

V was pared by 7 bases and J by 7 bases, with 8 bases of the junction left unmatched. CDR1 and CDR2 (germline): MNHEY, SVGAGI. CDR3 size: 14 residues. In the source study's methods: Reference gene primer amplification yielded estimated nucleated cell counts. Produced via immunoSEQ multiplex PCR; TCRdb's table is partial and in-frame only. The D gene and trimming were derived from the DNA, and the V and J assignments and clone size from that table. The sample yields fewer than 120,000 clones, about 70% seen once. V gene TRBV6-5 combines with J gene TRBJ1-2; TRBD1 matches 11 bases. The sequence was collected from a woman in her sixties or seventies with acute or convalescent COVID-19. The sequencing input was peripheral blood. In DNA form, the CDR3 reads TGTGCCAGCATCGGGACAGGGGGTTGGTTTGGCTACACCTTC. It is translated as CASIGTGGWFGYTF.